These 17 T cell receptor beta chains originate from one sample sequenced in a study of cytotoxic CD8 clonotypes in ibrutinib-treated CLL. Profiled with immunoSEQ multiplex PCR; TCRdb holds only in-frame clones, not every one. The sample consists of fewer than 400,000 clones, 67% of them appearing once. The specimen comprised PBMCs, sampled after 36 months of ibrutinib treatment. The receptors here all came from a human donor with chronic lymphocytic leukemia.

The chain combines TRBV2 with TRBJ2-7; D is perhaps TRBD2 (6 bases). Germline V gives CDR1 SNHLY, CDR2 FYNNEI. V lost 7 bases and J lost 6, with 16 bases in between. This CDR3 is built from 13 residues. In DNA form, the CDR3 reads TGTGCCAGCATGGGCGGGATGGTGTCCGAGCAGTACTTC. Amino acid sequence: CASMGGMVSEQYF. Full variable domain (outside the CDR3, taken from reference TRBV2 and TRBJ2-7): EPEVTQTPSHQVTQMGQEVILRCVPISNHLYFYWYRQILGQKVEFLVSFYNNEISEKSEIFDDQFSVERPDGSNFTLKIRSTKLEDSAMYFCASMGGMVSEQYFGPGTRLTVT.

This clone was recorded once. CDR3: CASSEWQGNEQYF. The CDR3 DNA reads TGTGCCAGCAGTGAATGGCAGGGAAACGAGCAGTACTTC. J is TRBJ2-7 and V is TRBV2; possible D gene TRBD1, 5 bases. This CDR3 is 13 amino acids long. V was shortened by 2 bases and J by 5 bases, with 10 bases between the two germline ends. Germline-derived CDR1 and CDR2 are SNHLY and FYNNEI.

The chain couples TRBV7-7 to TRBJ2-1; no firm D call. Trimming took off 1 base at V and 0 bases at J, with 7 bases between the two ends. This CDR3 is 15 amino acids long. Germline loops: CDR1 SSHAT, CDR2 FNYEAQ (reference sequence). CDR3 loop: CASSLDPSSYNEQFF. CDR3 DNA: TGTGCCAGCAGCTTAGATCCGAGCTCCTACAATGAGCAGTTCTTC.

This clone was observed a handful of times. The J gene is TRBJ1-1, the V gene TRBV28, with no clear D. CDR3 length: 15 residues. Trimming pared 1 base from V and 1 base from J, leaving 10 bases between. Germline-derived CDR1 and CDR2 are MDHEN and SYDVKM. The CDR3 sequence: CASSLYRRRNTEAFF. The DNA for the CDR3 is TGTGCCAGCAGTTTATACCGGCGACGGAACACTGAAGCTTTCTTT.

About this clone: Other DNA sequences in this sample translate to the same CDR3. The rearrangement uses TRBV4-3 and TRBJ2-1; D is uncertain. The germline V gene has CDR1 LGHNA and CDR2 YSLEER. V gave up 4 bases and J gave up 2 bases, with 12 bases separating them. CDR3 size: 15 residues. This CDR3 is CASSPDQDAYNEQFF. The CDR3 region has the DNA TGCGCCAGCAGCCCCGACCAGGACGCCTACAATGAGCAGTTCTTC.

This clone was seen just once. This chain uses TRBV7-9 with TRBJ1-2; 8 bases agree with TRBD1. With V trimmed by 5 bases and J by 0 bases, 5 bases remained unmatched. The CDR3 runs 15 residues. Germline V gives CDR1 SEHNR, CDR2 FQNEAQ (reference sequence). CDR3 protein: CASSGEDRANYGYTF. CDR3 DNA sequence: TGTGCCAGCAGCGGGGAGGACAGGGCTAACTATGGCTACACCTTC.

In this sample, this clone turned up a few times. The rearrangement uses TRBV2 and TRBJ1-5; possible D gene TRBD1, 6 bases. Germline V gene data show CDR1 as SNHLY and CDR2 as FYNNEI. The CDR3 sequence is 14 residues long. Trimming cost V 2 bases and J 7 bases, with 12 bases left between them. The CDR3: CASSELLGAQPQHF. The CDR3 nucleotides are TGTGCCAGCAGTGAATTATTGGGGGCCCAGCCCCAGCATTTT.

V and J are TRBV6-6 and TRBJ1-5; D gene ambiguous. The CDR3 loop spans 14 amino acids. V was cut by 2 bases and J by 9 bases, with 14 bases left in between. CDR1 and CDR2 (germline): MNHNY, SVGAGI (reference sequence). CDR3 DNA sequence: TGTGCCAGCAGTTACGACGGCCGGTTGACGCCCCAGCATTTT. This gives the protein CASSYDGRLTPQHF.

This rearrangement joins TRBV10-3 to TRBJ2-5; D gene uncertain. Looked up from germline, CDR1 is ENHRY and CDR2 is SYGVKD. Trimming took off 10 bases at V and 5 bases at J, with 11 bases between the two ends. The CDR3 sequence is 11 residues long. This chain's CDR3 is CATLSRETQYF. CDR3 nucleotides: TGTGCCACCCTTAGTCGGGAGACCCAGTACTTC.

J is TRBJ2-1 and V is TRBV5-1; D remains unclear. The V gene lost 0 bases and the J gene lost 6 bases, with 13 bases spanning the gap. Germline V gene data show CDR1 as SGHRS and CDR2 as YFSETQ. The CDR3 spans 15 residues. The CDR3, as DNA: TGCGCCAGCAGCTTGGTGGGGTCCCTTGGCAATGAGCAGTTCTTC. Translation: CASSLVGSLGNEQFF.

The chain is built from TRBV5-1 and TRBJ2-1; maybe TRBD2 (6 bases). This CDR3 is built from 15 residues. CDR1 and CDR2 from the germline V gene are SGHRS and YFSETQ. Trimming shortened V by 0 bases and J by 3 bases, and 10 bases separated the two germline ends. The CDR3 bases are TGCGCCAGCAGCTTGGCCCGCGGGATCTACAATGAGCAGTTCTTC. Residues: CASSLARGIYNEQFF.

The chain recombines TRBV11-2 with TRBJ1-5; D is unclear. The CDR3 runs to 13 residues. V dropped 2 bases and J dropped 6 bases, with 8 bases sitting between them. Looked up from germline, CDR1 is SGHAT and CDR2 is FQNNGV. The CDR3 protein is CASSLTKSQPQHF. DNA for the CDR3: TGTGCCAGCAGCTTAACCAAGTCTCAGCCCCAGCATTTT.

The V call is TRBV7-2, the J call TRBJ1-5; the D is unclear. V gave up 1 base and J gave up 9 bases, with 13 bases separating them. Germline V gene data show CDR1 as SGHTA and CDR2 as FQGNSA. This CDR3 comprises 14 residues. CDR3 region: CASSLGTPARPQHF. For the CDR3, the DNA is TGTGCCAGCAGCTTAGGGACGCCCGCAAGGCCCCAGCATTTT.

The rearrangement uses TRBV19 and TRBJ1-1; TRBD1 matches at 7 bases. Germline trimming cut 5 bases from V and 1 base from J; bases unmatched to any gene: 7. This CDR3 is built from 15 residues. Germline CDR1 reads LNHDA; CDR2 reads SQIVND (reference sequence). The CDR3 here is CASSPQQGWNTEAFF. CDR3 DNA: TGTGCCAGTAGTCCCCAACAGGGGTGGAACACTGAAGCTTTCTTT.

The chain joins TRBV9 to TRBJ2-3, with 8 bases fitting TRBD1. The germline V gene has CDR1 SGDLS and CDR2 YYNGEE. The CDR3 sequence is 16 residues long. J lost 4 bases, V lost 2 bases, and 9 bases had no gene match. CDR3 in DNA: TGTGCCAGCAGCGTTTGGGCCAGGGGGCGAGCAGATACGCAGTATTTT. Protein: CASSVWARGRADTQYF.

This clone was seen a few times. The chain combines TRBV2 with TRBJ2-1; tentatively, D is TRBD2 (6 bases). The CDR3 sequence is 16 residues long. Trimming shortened V by 6 bases and J by 4 bases, and 19 bases separated the two germline ends. Germline CDR1 is SNHLY and CDR2 is FYNNEI. The CDR3 reads CASSAVLGGRYNEQFF. The CDR3 DNA is TGTGCCAGCAGCGCCGTATTGGGGGGAAGGTACAATGAGCAGTTCTTC.

V gene TRBV7-3 combines with J gene TRBJ2-7; TRBD2 agrees at 13 bases. CDR1 and CDR2 (germline): SGHTA, FQGTGA. V dropped 5 bases and J dropped 5; count of bases not matched to a gene: 6. The CDR3 loop spans 15 amino acids. The chain's CDR3 is CASSLTSGGFNEQYF. DNA of the CDR3: TGTGCCAGCAGCCTGACTAGCGGGGGGTTTAACGAGCAGTACTTC. The whole variable domain, filled in from reference TRBV7-3 and TRBJ2-7, reads GAGVSQTPSNKVTEKGKYVELRCDPISGHTALYWYRQSLGQGPEFLIYFQGTGAADDSGLPNDRFFAVRPEGSVSTLKIQRTERGDSAVYLCASSLTSGGFNEQYFGPGTRLTVT.